The 5 T cell receptor beta chains below were found in one sample sequenced in a study of T cell changes during pregnancy in multiple sclerosis. The assay was immunoSEQ multiplex PCR, and TCRdb's table has in-frame clones only and misses some. The sample records about 49,000 clones, around 95% being singletons. Sequenced here: CD8+ T cells from peripheral blood mononuclear cells, sampled in the first trimester of pregnancy. The receptors stem from a female donor with multiple sclerosis, enrolled in a pregnancy study.

J is TRBJ2-2 and V is TRBV5-5, with no clear D. Trimming removed 0 bases from V and 7 bases from J, with 4 bases in between. CDR3 length: 12 amino acids. Germline V gene data show CDR1 as SGHKS and CDR2 as YYEKEE (reference sequence). DNA for the CDR3: TGTGCCAGCAGCTTGGTCGTCGGGGAGCTGTTTTTT. Protein sequence: CASSLVVGELFF.

The chain carries TRBV27 and TRBJ1-4; TRBD1 is a possible D gene (5 bases). Germline V gene data show CDR1 as MNHEY and CDR2 as SMNVEV (reference sequence). With 2 bases removed from V and 7 bases from J, the gap between germline ends came to 8 bases. The CDR3 runs 13 residues. Written as DNA, the CDR3 is TGTGCCAGCAGTTTACAGGGCACTGAAAAACTGTTTTTT. As protein: CASSLQGTEKLFF.

The gene calls are TRBV11-2 and TRBJ2-3; 16 bases align to TRBD2. The CDR3 has 16 residues. Looked up from germline, CDR1 is SGHAT and CDR2 is FQNNGV. The V gene end was trimmed by 4 bases and the J gene end by 6 bases; junction bases not matched to a gene: 4. The CDR3 is CASSSGLAGGGDTQYF. CDR3 sequence (DNA): TGTGCCAGCAGCTCGGGACTAGCGGGAGGGGGGGATACGCAGTATTTT.

The J gene is TRBJ2-7, the V gene TRBV27; D remains ambiguous. The V end lost 1 base, the J end lost 3 bases, and 10 bases lay between the germline ends. This CDR3 comprises 14 residues. Germline-derived CDR1 and CDR2 are MNHEY and SMNVEV (reference sequence). The CDR3 sequence is CASSLFAGFYEQYF. CDR3 nucleotides: TGTGCCAGCAGTTTATTTGCCGGGTTCTACGAGCAGTACTTC.

V and J are TRBV27 and TRBJ2-1, with 14 bases aligning to TRBD2. V lost 5 bases, J lost 8 bases, and 5 bases stayed unmatched. CDR3 size: 15 residues. Germline CDR1 MNHEY, CDR2 SMNVEV (reference sequence). CDR3 protein: CASSRGLAGVDEQFF. CDR3 DNA: TGTGCCAGCAGTCGGGGACTAGCGGGAGTGGATGAGCAGTTCTTC.